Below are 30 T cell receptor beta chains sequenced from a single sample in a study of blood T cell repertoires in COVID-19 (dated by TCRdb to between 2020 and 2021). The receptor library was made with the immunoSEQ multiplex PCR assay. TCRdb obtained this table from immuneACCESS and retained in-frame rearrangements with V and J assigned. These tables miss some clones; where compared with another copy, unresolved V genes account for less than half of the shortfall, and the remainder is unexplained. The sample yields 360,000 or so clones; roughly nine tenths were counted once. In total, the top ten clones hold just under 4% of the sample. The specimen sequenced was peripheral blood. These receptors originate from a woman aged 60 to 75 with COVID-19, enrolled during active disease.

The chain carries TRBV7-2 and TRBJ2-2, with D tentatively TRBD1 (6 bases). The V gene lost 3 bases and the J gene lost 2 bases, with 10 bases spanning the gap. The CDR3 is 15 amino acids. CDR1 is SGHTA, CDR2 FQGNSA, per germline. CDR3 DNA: TGTGCCAGCAGCTTTGTACAGGGCAACACCGGGGAGCTGTTTTTT. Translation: CASSFVQGNTGELFF.

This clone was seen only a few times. CDR3 nucleotide sequence: TGTGCCAGCAGTGAGGTAGCGGGCCCCTACGAGCAGTACTTC. Protein product: CASSEVAGPYEQYF. The rearrangement uses TRBV6-1 and TRBJ2-7; 7 bases line up with TRBD2. V was pared by 3 bases and J by 2 bases, with 4 bases of the junction left unmatched. The germline CDR1 and CDR2 sequences are MNHNS and SASEGT. The CDR3 is 14 amino acids.

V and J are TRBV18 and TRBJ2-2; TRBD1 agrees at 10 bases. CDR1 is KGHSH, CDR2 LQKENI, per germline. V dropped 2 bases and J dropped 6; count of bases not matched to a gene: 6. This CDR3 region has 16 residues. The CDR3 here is CASSPLTGGSSGELFF. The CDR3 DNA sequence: TGTGCCAGCTCACCATTGACAGGGGGCTCGTCCGGGGAGCTGTTTTTT. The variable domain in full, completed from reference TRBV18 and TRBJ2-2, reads NAGVMQNPRHLVRRRGQEARLRCSPMKGHSHVYWYRQLPEEGLKFMVYLQKENIIDESGMPKERFSAEFPKEGPSILRIQQVVRGDSAAYFCASSPLTGGSSGELFFGEGSRLTVL.

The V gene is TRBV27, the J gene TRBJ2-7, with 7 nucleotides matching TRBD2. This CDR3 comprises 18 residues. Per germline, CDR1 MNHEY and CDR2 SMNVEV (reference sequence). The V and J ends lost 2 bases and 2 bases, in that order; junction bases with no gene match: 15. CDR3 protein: CASSLNPVGEGMAYEQYF. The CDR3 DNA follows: TGTGCCAGCAGTTTAAATCCAGTCGGGGAGGGTATGGCCTACGAGCAGTACTTC.

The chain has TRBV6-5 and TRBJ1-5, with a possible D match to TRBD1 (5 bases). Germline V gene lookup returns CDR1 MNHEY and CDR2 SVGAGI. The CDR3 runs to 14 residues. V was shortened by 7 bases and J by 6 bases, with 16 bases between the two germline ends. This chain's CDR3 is CASTYGQSRQPQHF. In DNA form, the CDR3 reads TGTGCCAGCACCTATGGACAATCCCGTCAGCCCCAGCATTTT.

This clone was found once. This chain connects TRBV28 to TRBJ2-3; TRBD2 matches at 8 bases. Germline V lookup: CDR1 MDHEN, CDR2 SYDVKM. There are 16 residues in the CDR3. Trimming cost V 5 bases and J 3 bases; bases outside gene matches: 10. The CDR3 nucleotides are TGTGCCAGCAGTAGCCTGTCGGGGGGGCCGACAGATACGCAGTATTTT. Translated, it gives CASSSLSGGPTDTQYF.

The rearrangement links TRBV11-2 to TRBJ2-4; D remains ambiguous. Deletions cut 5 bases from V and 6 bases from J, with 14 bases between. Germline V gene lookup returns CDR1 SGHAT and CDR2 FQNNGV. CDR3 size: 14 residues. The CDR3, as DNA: TGTGCCAGCAGCCCCCTCAGCGTCGGAAACATTCAGTACTTC. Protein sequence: CASSPLSVGNIQYF.

CDR3 region: CASSGDRPFYEQYF. Here the CDR3 DNA reads TGTGCCAGCAGCGGCGACAGGCCTTTCTACGAGCAGTACTTC. The V call is TRBV9, the J call TRBJ2-7; D is possibly TRBD1 (6 bases). V shed 3 bases and J shed 3 bases, with 13 bases lying between them. Germline values: CDR1 SGDLS, CDR2 YYNGEE. The CDR3 totals 14 residues.

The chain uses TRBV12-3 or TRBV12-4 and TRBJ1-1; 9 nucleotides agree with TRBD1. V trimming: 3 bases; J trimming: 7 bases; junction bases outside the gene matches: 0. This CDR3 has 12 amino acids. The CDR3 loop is CASSLDRGEAFF. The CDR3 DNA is TGTGCCAGCAGTTTGGACAGGGGTGAAGCTTTCTTT.

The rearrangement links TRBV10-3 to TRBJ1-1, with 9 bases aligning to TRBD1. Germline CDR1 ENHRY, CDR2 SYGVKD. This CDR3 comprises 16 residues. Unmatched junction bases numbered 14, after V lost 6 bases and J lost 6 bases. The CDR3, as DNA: TGTGCCATCAGGTCGGGGACAGGGTATTATTCGGCTGAAGCTTTCTTT. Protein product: CAIRSGTGYYSAEAFF.

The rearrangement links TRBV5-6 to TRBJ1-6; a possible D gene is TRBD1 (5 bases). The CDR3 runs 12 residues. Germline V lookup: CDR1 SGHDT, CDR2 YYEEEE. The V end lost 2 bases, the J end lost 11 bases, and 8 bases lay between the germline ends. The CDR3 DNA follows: TGTGCCAGCAGCTTAGGGGTTACACCCCTCCACTTT. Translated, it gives CASSLGVTPLHF.

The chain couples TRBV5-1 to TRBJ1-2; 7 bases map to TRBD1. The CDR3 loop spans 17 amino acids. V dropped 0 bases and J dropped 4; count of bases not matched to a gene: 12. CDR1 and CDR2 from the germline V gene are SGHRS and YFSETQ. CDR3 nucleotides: TGCGCCAGCAGCTTGGTTTACCGGGACAGCGAGTCCTATGGCTACACCTTC. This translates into CASSLVYRDSESYGYTF.

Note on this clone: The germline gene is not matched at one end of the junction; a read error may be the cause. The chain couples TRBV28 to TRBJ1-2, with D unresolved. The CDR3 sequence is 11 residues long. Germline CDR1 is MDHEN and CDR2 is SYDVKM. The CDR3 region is CASSYRTAGSF. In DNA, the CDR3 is TGTGCCAGCAGTTACCGGACCGCGGGATCCTTC.

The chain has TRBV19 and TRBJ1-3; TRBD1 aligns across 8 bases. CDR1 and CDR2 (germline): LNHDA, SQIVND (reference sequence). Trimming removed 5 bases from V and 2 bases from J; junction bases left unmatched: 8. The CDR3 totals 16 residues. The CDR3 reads CASSSRRTGTGNTIYF. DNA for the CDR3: TGTGCCAGTAGTTCCCGTCGGACAGGGACTGGAAACACCATATATTTT.

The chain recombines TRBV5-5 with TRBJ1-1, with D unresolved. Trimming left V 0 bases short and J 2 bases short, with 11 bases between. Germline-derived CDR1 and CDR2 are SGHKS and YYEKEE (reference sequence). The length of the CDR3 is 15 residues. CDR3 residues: CASSLGGGTNTEAFF. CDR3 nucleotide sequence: TGTGCCAGCAGCTTGGGTGGAGGCACTAACACTGAAGCTTTCTTT.

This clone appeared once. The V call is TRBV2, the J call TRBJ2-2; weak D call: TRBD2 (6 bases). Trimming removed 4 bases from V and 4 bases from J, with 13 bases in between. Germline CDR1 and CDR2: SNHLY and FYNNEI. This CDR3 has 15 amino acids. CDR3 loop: CASSGSGTPTGELFF. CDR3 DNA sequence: TGTGCCAGCAGTGGATCCGGGACTCCCACCGGGGAGCTGTTTTTT.

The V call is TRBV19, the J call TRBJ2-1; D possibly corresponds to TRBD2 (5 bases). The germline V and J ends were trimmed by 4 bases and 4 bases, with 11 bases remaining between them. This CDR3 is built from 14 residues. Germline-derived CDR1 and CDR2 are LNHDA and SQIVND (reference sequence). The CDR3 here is CASSTSREYNEQFF. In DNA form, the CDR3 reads TGTGCCAGTAGTACCAGCCGGGAATACAATGAGCAGTTCTTC.

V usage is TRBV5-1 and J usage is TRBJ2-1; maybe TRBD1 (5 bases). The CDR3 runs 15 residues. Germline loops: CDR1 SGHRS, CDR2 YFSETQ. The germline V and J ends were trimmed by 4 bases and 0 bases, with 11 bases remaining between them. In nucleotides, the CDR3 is TGCGCCAGCAGCCCAGGGAAGAGCTCCTACAATGAGCAGTTCTTC. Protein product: CASSPGKSSYNEQFF.

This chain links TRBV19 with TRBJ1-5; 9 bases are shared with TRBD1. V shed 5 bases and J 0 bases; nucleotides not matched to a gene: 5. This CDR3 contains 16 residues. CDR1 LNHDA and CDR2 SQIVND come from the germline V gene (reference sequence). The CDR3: CASSATGGLSNQPQHF. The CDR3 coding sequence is TGTGCCAGTAGTGCGACAGGGGGACTTAGCAATCAGCCCCAGCATTTT.

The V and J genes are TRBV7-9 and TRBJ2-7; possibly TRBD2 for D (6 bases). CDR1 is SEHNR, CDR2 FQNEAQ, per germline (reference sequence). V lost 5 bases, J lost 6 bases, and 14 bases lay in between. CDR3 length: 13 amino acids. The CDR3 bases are TGTGCCAGCAGCGCAGGTCTGGGGGGCGAGCAGTACTTC. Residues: CASSAGLGGEQYF.

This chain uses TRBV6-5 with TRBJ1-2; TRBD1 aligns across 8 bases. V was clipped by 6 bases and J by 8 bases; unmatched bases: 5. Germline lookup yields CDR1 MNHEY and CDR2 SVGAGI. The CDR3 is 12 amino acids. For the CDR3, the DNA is TGTGCCAGCAGGCAGGGGGCGCACGGCTACACCTTC. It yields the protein CASRQGAHGYTF.

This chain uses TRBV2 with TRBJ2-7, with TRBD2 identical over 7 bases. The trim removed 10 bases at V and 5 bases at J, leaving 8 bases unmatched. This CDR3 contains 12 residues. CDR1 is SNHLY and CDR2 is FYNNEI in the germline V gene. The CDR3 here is CAILTSTDEQYF. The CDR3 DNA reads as TGTGCCATCTTGACTAGCACCGACGAGCAGTACTTC.

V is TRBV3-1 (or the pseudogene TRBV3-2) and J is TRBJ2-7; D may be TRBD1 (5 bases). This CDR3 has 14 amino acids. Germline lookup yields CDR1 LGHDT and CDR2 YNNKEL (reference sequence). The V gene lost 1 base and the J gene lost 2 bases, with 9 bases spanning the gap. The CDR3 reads CASSQGLGAYEQYF. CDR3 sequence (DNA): TGTGCCAGCAGCCAAGGTTTAGGGGCCTACGAGCAGTACTTC.

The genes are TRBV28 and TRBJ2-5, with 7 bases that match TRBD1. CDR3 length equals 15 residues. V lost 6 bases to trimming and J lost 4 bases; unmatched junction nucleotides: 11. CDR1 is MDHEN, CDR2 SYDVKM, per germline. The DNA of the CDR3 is TGTGCCAGCAGATCAGAAGGGGGCAGGTTAGAGACCCAGTACTTC. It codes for CASRSEGGRLETQYF.

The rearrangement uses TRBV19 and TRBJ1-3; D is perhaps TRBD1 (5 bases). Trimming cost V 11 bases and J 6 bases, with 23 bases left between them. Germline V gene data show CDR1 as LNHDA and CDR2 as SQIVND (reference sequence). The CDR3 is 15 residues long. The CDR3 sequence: CACHTPGGSENTIYF. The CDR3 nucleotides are TGTGCCTGCCATACCCCCGGGGGTAGCGAAAACACCATATATTTT.

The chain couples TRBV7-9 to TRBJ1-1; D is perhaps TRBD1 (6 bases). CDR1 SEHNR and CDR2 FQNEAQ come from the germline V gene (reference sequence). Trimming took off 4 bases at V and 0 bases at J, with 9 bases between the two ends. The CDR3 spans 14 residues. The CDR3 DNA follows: TGTGCCAGCAGCTGGGGGCAGCTGAACACTGAAGCTTTCTTT. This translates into CASSWGQLNTEAFF.

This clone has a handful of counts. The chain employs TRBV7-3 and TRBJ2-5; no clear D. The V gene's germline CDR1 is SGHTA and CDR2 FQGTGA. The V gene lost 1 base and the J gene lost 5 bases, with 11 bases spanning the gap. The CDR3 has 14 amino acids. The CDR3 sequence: CASSLKPLGETQYF. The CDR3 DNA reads TGTGCCAGCAGCTTAAAGCCCCTCGGGGAGACCCAGTACTTC.

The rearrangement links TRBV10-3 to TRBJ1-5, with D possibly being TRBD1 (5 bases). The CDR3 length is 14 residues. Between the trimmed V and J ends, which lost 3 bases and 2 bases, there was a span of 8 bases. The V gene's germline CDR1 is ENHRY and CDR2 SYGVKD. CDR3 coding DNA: TGTGCCATCAGTGATTCGGGGGGCAATCAGCCCCAGCATTTT. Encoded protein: CAISDSGGNQPQHF.

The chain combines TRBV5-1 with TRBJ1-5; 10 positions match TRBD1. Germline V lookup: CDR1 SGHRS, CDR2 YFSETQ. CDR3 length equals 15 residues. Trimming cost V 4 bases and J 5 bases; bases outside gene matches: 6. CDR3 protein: CASSRGTGEDQPQHF. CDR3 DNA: TGCGCCAGCAGCCGAGGGACAGGGGAGGATCAGCCCCAGCATTTT.

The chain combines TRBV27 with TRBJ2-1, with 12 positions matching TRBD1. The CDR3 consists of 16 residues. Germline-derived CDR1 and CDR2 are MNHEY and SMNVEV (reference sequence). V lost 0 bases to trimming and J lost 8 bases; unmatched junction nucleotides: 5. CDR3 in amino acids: CASSLSPGQGAYEQFF. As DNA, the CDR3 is TGTGCCAGCAGTTTATCTCCGGGACAGGGGGCCTATGAGCAGTTCTTC.